The entry below describes one T cell receptor beta chain. What it binds is unknown. These data come from a study of T cell repertoires in cytomegalovirus infection. Background on the study: Public TCR beta signatures marked donors with CMV infection and the matching HLA.

V lost 8 bases, J lost 3 bases, and 13 bases lay in between. Germline V gives CDR1 SGHVS, CDR2 FNYEAQ. The CDR3 consists of 13 residues. General observations from the study: The cumulative frequency of public TCR beta families distinguished individuals who carried CMV together with the relevant HLA. CMV-specific TCR beta clonotypes restricted by HLA-C were the ones dominating the ex vivo response.

TCRdb re-derived calls from the reads in MiXCR, one entry per CDR3 protein. Of around 120,000 distinct CDR3 sequences in the sample, about 10% were seen once. The chain combines TRBV7-6 with TRBJ1-2, with no clear D. The specimen was PBMCs. The clonotype comes from a human donor in good health (CMV status not recorded). Some clones in this sample may be carry-over from other donors' samples. The DNA of the CDR3 is TGTGCCAGCGTCCTATTGGCAGACTATGGCTACACCTTC. Translating gives CASVLLADYGYTF.